The clone carrying this T cell receptor (beta chain) was picked up many times. This sample is part of a study of neurological immune-mediated disorders. The unsorted libraries were prepared from 2 million PBMCs (stored at -80 C). As for the cDNA, it was generated by 5'RACE with 10-nucleotide random UMIs. One entry per CDR3 protein results from TCRdb running MiXCR on the 5' RACE reads. Among around 70,000 distinct CDR3 sequences listed, around 5.2% were seen once. In germline, CDR1 is SEHNR, CDR2 FQNEAQ (reference sequence). This CDR3 has 14 amino acids. Trimming cost V 1 base and J 5 bases, with 11 bases left between them.

What was sequenced was PBMCs. The chain recombines TRBV7-9 with TRBJ1-1; D ambiguous. The receptor was isolated from a young man with multiple sclerosis. The CDR3 DNA sequence: TGTGCCAGCAGCTTAGGGGGTGACAAGACTGAAGCTTTCTTT. It yields the protein CASSLGGDKTEAFF.